A single sample is the source of the 31 T cell receptor beta chains below, sequenced in a study of cytomegalovirus exposure and HLA in healthy donors. 60 Vbeta and 13 Jbeta primers were used in PCR. Profiling relied on immunoSEQ multiplex PCR, and the TCRdb table lists in-frame clones only, not all of them. In total, the table holds tens of thousands of clones. Sequences were obtained from PBMCs. These receptors originate from a man in his forties or fifties in good health and CMV-seropositive.

The chain employs TRBV7-9 and TRBJ2-3; 8 nucleotides line up with TRBD2. With V trimmed by 4 bases and J by 2 bases, 8 bases remained unmatched. The CDR3 covers 16 residues. Germline V CDR1 and CDR2: SEHNR, FQNEAQ (reference sequence). CDR3 loop: CASSSWAGGPTDTQYF. The CDR3 coding sequence is TGTGCCAGCAGCTCCTGGGCGGGGGGACCCACAGATACGCAGTATTTT.

The chain combines TRBV7-6 with TRBJ2-5; 10 bases line up with TRBD1. J was trimmed by 5 bases and V by 5 bases; bases with no gene match: 8. CDR3 length: 15 residues. Germline lookup yields CDR1 SGHVS and CDR2 FNYEAQ. The CDR3 protein is CASSPDRGRGETQYF. The CDR3 DNA reads TGTGCCAGCAGCCCAGACAGGGGGCGTGGGGAGACCCAGTACTTC.

This chain's CDR3 is CASSIAGGEDEQYF. The DNA of the CDR3 is TGTGCCAGTAGTATCGCAGGGGGTGAGGACGAGCAGTACTTC. This sequence joins TRBV19 and TRBJ2-7, with 7 nucleotides matching TRBD1. Germline-derived CDR1 and CDR2 are LNHDA and SQIVND (reference sequence). The CDR3 has 14 residues. V lost 3 bases to trimming and J lost 5 bases; unmatched junction nucleotides: 7.

This chain connects TRBV5-6 to TRBJ2-4; 13 bases are shared with TRBD2. This CDR3 comprises 17 residues. The germline V gene has CDR1 SGHDT and CDR2 YYEEEE. The V segment lost 3 bases and the J segment 6 bases; nucleotides outside the gene matches: 9. The CDR3 region is CASSSALTSGRLNIQYF. In DNA form, the CDR3 reads TGTGCCAGCAGCTCAGCTTTGACTAGCGGGAGGTTAAACATTCAGTACTTC.

The chain is built from TRBV6-6 and TRBJ2-7; D gene uncertain. This CDR3 comprises 13 residues. Trimming removed 8 bases from V and 2 bases from J, with 13 bases in between. Germline loops: CDR1 MNHNY, CDR2 SVGAGI (reference sequence). CDR3 nucleotide sequence: TGTGCCAGCTGCGACTGGCCGACCTACGAGCAGTACTTC. It yields the protein CASCDWPTYEQYF.

V is TRBV5-1 and J is TRBJ2-1; D possibly corresponds to TRBD2 (6 bases). Germline V CDR1 and CDR2: SGHRS, YFSETQ. V was clipped by 1 base and J by 0 bases, with 11 bases between them. There are 16 residues in the CDR3. In DNA form, the CDR3 reads TGCGCCAGCAGCTTGTCCGCCGGGGGCTCCTACAATGAGCAGTTCTTC. It codes for CASSLSAGGSYNEQFF.

The chain employs TRBV19 and TRBJ2-7, with D possibly TRBD2 on 6 matching bases. Germline loops: CDR1 LNHDA, CDR2 SQIVND (reference sequence). V lost 1 base, J lost 2 bases, and 9 bases lay in between. The CDR3 extends over 14 amino acids. CDR3 residues: CASSIGLDAYEQYF. Here the CDR3 DNA reads TGTGCCAGTAGTATAGGACTAGACGCCTACGAGCAGTACTTC.

The chain uses TRBV28 and TRBJ1-2; 7 bases line up with TRBD1. CDR3 size: 17 residues. Germline V gene data show CDR1 as MDHEN and CDR2 as SYDVKM. The V segment lost 3 bases and the J segment 2 bases; nucleotides outside the gene matches: 12. The CDR3 DNA reads as TGTGCCAGCAGTTTCTCTCCATCGACAGGGCTAAACTATGGCTACACCTTC. Translated, it gives CASSFSPSTGLNYGYTF.

The chain employs TRBV29-1 and TRBJ2-3, with D perhaps TRBD1 (6 bases). The CDR3 loop spans 13 amino acids. Germline CDR1 and CDR2: SQVTM and ANQGSEA. The V end was cut by 7 bases, the J end by 6 bases, with 17 bases between. The CDR3 DNA reads as TGCAGCGCTTACAGGGAGAGTGGCGATACGCAGTATTTT. It is translated as CSAYRESGDTQYF.

J is TRBJ2-7 and V is TRBV29-1; 9 positions match TRBD1. With 1 base clipped from V and 3 bases from J, the junction kept 7 bases outside the gene matches. There are 15 residues in the CDR3. Germline CDR1 and CDR2: SQVTM and ANQGSEA. The CDR3 spells CSVEAEGTGLYEQYF. The DNA of the CDR3 is TGCAGCGTTGAAGCGGAAGGGACAGGGCTCTACGAGCAGTACTTC.

V and J are TRBV7-9 and TRBJ2-5, with 9 bases identical to TRBD1. The junction had 6 bases not matched to a gene; V was cut back by 5 bases and J by 2 bases. The length of the CDR3 is 15 residues. Germline V gene lookup returns CDR1 SEHNR and CDR2 FQNEAQ (reference sequence). The CDR3 is CASSPGTGNQETQYF. CDR3 coding DNA: TGTGCCAGCAGCCCCGGGACAGGGAATCAAGAGACCCAGTACTTC. Filled out from reference TRBV7-9 and TRBJ2-5, the complete variable domain reads DTGVSQNPRHKITKRGQNVTFRCDPISEHNRLYWYRQTLGQGPEFLTYFQNEAQLEKSRLLSDRFSAERPKGSFSTLEIQRTEQGDSAMYLCASSPGTGNQETQYFGPGTRLLVL.

In regard to this clone: Sequence at one end of the junction differs from germline and may be a read error. The gene calls are TRBV7-7 and TRBJ2-1, with TRBD2 matching over 8 bases. CDR3 size: 16 residues. In germline, CDR1 is SSHAT, CDR2 FNYEAQ (reference sequence). The CDR3 reads CASSPGVAGGLNEQFF. Written as DNA, the CDR3 is TGTGCTAGCAGCCCTGGGGTGGCGGGGGGCCTCAATGAGCAGTTCTTC.

The J gene is TRBJ1-2, the V gene TRBV5-1; D not resolved. Trimming left V 4 bases short and J 4 bases short, with 20 bases between. The CDR3 length is 16 residues. Germline V CDR1 and CDR2: SGHRS, YFSETQ. CDR3 sequence reads: CASSTEGGGSRYGYTF. The DNA of the CDR3 is TGCGCCAGCAGCACGGAGGGTGGCGGGAGCCGCTATGGCTACACCTTC.

The chain employs TRBV7-2 and TRBJ2-7; tentatively, D is TRBD1 (5 bases). This CDR3 contains 15 residues. CDR1 is SGHTA and CDR2 is FQGNSA in the germline V gene. V was pared by 1 base and J by 2 bases, with 12 bases between. CDR3 sequence reads: CASSLGSGKTYEQYF. The DNA for the CDR3 is TGTGCCAGCAGCTTAGGGTCAGGGAAGACCTACGAGCAGTACTTC.

This chain joins TRBV5-6 and TRBJ2-5, with 10 bases that match TRBD1. The ends lost 4 bases at V and 7 bases at J; junction bases unmatched: 7. CDR3 length: 14 amino acids. CDR1 and CDR2 from the germline V gene are SGHDT and YYEEEE. The CDR3 DNA follows: TGTGCCAGCAGCCCTGGACAGGGGGATCGGACCCAGTACTTC. Amino acid sequence: CASSPGQGDRTQYF. The full variable domain, in which reference TRBV5-6 and TRBJ2-5 provide the parts outside the CDR3, is DAGVTQSPTHLIKTRGQQVTLRCSPKSGHDTVSWYQQALGQGPQFIFQYYEEEERQRGNFPDRFSGHQFPNYSSELNVNALLLGDSALYLCASSPGQGDRTQYFGPGTRLLVL.

The genes are TRBV6-5 and TRBJ1-3, with 7 bases that match TRBD1. The CDR3 has 15 amino acids. Germline assignment: CDR1 MNHEY and CDR2 SVGAGI. V dropped 6 bases and J dropped 3; count of bases not matched to a gene: 8. Here the CDR3 reads CASRSSGTDGNTIYF. CDR3 nucleotides: TGTGCCAGCAGATCTTCCGGGACAGATGGAAACACCATATATTTT.

On this clone itself: This specimen includes other DNA sequences encoding the same CDR3. J is TRBJ2-7 and V is TRBV11-2, with no clear D. V lost 4 bases, J lost 4 bases, and 14 bases lay in between. The germline CDR1 and CDR2 sequences are SGHAT and FQNNGV. This CDR3 has 14 amino acids. As DNA, the CDR3 is TGTGCCAGCAGCTCCTCATGGTCAGAATACGAGCAGTACTTC. This codes for CASSSSWSEYEQYF.

The chain couples TRBV6-1 to TRBJ1-1; TRBD1 aligns across 7 bases. Trimming cost V 5 bases and J 10 bases; bases outside gene matches: 7. CDR1 and CDR2 from the germline V gene are MNHNS and SASEGT. The CDR3 extends over 12 amino acids. The CDR3 nucleotides are TGTGCCAGCAGTCAGGGGGGTCTTCGAGCTTTCTTT. Protein product: CASSQGGLRAFF.

V usage is TRBV29-1 and J usage is TRBJ2-5; D is possibly TRBD1 (5 bases). This CDR3 has 13 amino acids. Germline CDR1 SQVTM, CDR2 ANQGSEA. Trimming pared 6 bases from V and 1 base from J, leaving 12 bases between. The CDR3 spells CSVGTGSQETQYF. The CDR3 region has the DNA TGCAGCGTCGGAACAGGTTCCCAAGAGACCCAGTACTTC.

V gene TRBV7-9 combines with J gene TRBJ2-5, with 7 bases matching TRBD2. The V and J ends lost 2 bases and 4 bases, in that order; junction bases with no gene match: 1. CDR1 and CDR2 (germline): SEHNR, FQNEAQ (reference sequence). There are 13 residues in the CDR3. CDR3 loop: CASSLSGGETQYF. The CDR3 region has the DNA TGTGCCAGCAGCTTATCGGGGGGAGAGACCCAGTACTTC.

The V gene is TRBV7-6, the J gene TRBJ2-1; tentative D call: TRBD1 (5 bases). The V end was cut by 7 bases, the J end by 5 bases, with 18 bases between. Germline CDR1 reads SGHVS; CDR2 reads FNYEAQ. There are 15 residues in the CDR3. The chain's CDR3 is CASTPQVPGHNEQFF. The CDR3 DNA reads as TGTGCCAGCACCCCTCAGGTTCCAGGGCACAATGAGCAGTTCTTC. The variable domain in full, completed from reference TRBV7-6 and TRBJ2-1, reads GAGVSQSPRYKVTKRGQDVALRCDPISGHVSLYWYRQALGQGPEFLTYFNYEAQQDKSGLPNDRFSAERPEGSISTLTIQRTEQRDSAMYRCASTPQVPGHNEQFFGPGTRLTVL.

The J gene is TRBJ1-2, the V gene TRBV7-9; 8 bases are shared with TRBD1. The CDR3 contains 13 residues. Germline CDR1 SEHNR, CDR2 FQNEAQ (reference sequence). Germline trimming cut 1 base from V and 7 bases from J; bases unmatched to any gene: 2. The CDR3 DNA reads TGTGCCAGCAGCTTAGATGACAGGGGTGGCTACACCTTC. It encodes CASSLDDRGGYTF.

The chain joins TRBV19 to TRBJ2-7; possibly TRBD1 for D (6 bases). V was pared by 1 base and J by 1 base, with 8 bases between. This CDR3 contains 14 residues. The germline V gene has CDR1 LNHDA and CDR2 SQIVND (reference sequence). CDR3 sequence reads: CASSIARGSYEQYF. CDR3 DNA: TGTGCCAGTAGTATAGCCAGGGGATCCTACGAGCAGTACTTC. Using reference TRBV19 and TRBJ2-7 for the parts outside the CDR3, the full variable domain is DGGITQSPKYLFRKEGQNVTLSCEQNLNHDAMYWYRQDPGQGLRLIYYSQIVNDFQKGDIAEGYSVSREKKESFPLTVTSAQKNPTAFYLCASSIARGSYEQYFGPGTRLTVT.

CDR3 in DNA: TGTGCCAGCAGCCTCGGGACAGGGAATAGAAACACCATATATTTT. It is translated as CASSLGTGNRNTIYF. V is TRBV7-9 and J is TRBJ1-3; TRBD1 aligns across 9 bases. The V segment lost 5 bases and the J segment 5 bases; nucleotides outside the gene matches: 7. The CDR3 consists of 15 residues. The germline V gene has CDR1 SEHNR and CDR2 FQNEAQ (reference sequence).

This chain uses TRBV9 with TRBJ2-3; 8 positions agree with TRBD2. Germline trimming cut 0 bases from V and 5 bases from J; bases unmatched to any gene: 8. The CDR3 runs 16 residues. CDR1 and CDR2 from the germline V gene are SGDLS and YYNGEE. The DNA for the CDR3 is TGTGCCAGCAGCGTAGCGGCAGCGGGAGATAGAGATACGCAGTATTTT. Translating it yields CASSVAAAGDRDTQYF.

The V call is TRBV7-9, the J call TRBJ2-7; D is ambiguous. CDR3 length: 12 amino acids. V was trimmed by 1 base and J by 6 bases, leaving 7 bases between them. Germline V gives CDR1 SEHNR, CDR2 FQNEAQ (reference sequence). CDR3 DNA sequence: TGTGCCAGCAGCTTAGAGCTCGGCGAGCAGTACTTC. Its protein is CASSLELGEQYF.

This chain links TRBV9 with TRBJ1-1; tentative D call: TRBD1 (6 bases). Germline CDR1 SGDLS, CDR2 YYNGEE. The V and J ends lost 6 bases and 3 bases respectively, with 18 bases between them. This CDR3 is 15 amino acids long. The CDR3 sequence: CASTLGGREDTEAFF. The CDR3 nucleotides are TGTGCCAGCACCTTAGGGGGGCGGGAGGACACTGAAGCTTTCTTT.

This chain links TRBV29-1 with TRBJ1-3; 7 positions agree with TRBD1. The CDR3 sequence is 15 residues long. V lost 4 bases, J lost 6 bases, and 12 bases stayed unmatched. The germline gives CDR1 SQVTM, CDR2 ANQGSEA. The CDR3 nucleotides read TGCAGCGTTGGGGCCCCCACCGGACAGGCAAACACCATATATTTT. Protein: CSVGAPTGQANTIYF.

The rearrangement links TRBV2 to TRBJ2-7; D perhaps matches TRBD1 (7 bases). CDR1 is SNHLY, CDR2 FYNNEI, per germline. CDR3 size: 16 residues. Trimming stripped 5 bases from V and 0 bases from J, with 17 bases between. CDR3 sequence reads: CASSPGGGVPSYEQYF. CDR3 nucleotides: TGTGCCAGCAGTCCCGGAGGGGGCGTCCCCTCCTACGAGCAGTACTTC.

The chain has TRBV5-6 and TRBJ2-7; D is perhaps TRBD1 (5 bases). Germline V gene sequence: CDR1 SGHDT, CDR2 YYEEEE. V was trimmed by 3 bases and J by 2 bases, leaving 9 bases between them. This CDR3 is 13 amino acids long. CDR3 DNA sequence: TGTGCCAGCAGCTATGACAGAACCTACGAGCAGTACTTC. It encodes CASSYDRTYEQYF.

The CDR3 nucleotides read TGTGCCAGCTCACCAGCAGGGGTTGGCGCTGAAGCTTTCTTT. This encodes CASSPAGVGAEAFF. This sequence joins TRBV18 and TRBJ1-1; a weak D match, TRBD1 (6 bases). Deletions cut 2 bases from V and 6 bases from J, with 13 bases between. The CDR3 length is 14 residues. Germline-derived CDR1 and CDR2 are KGHSH and LQKENI.